This T cell receptor beta chain was found in a study of PD-1 blockade in classical Hodgkin lymphoma. The sample holds a few counts of this clone. What it binds is unknown. Clones were read by immunoSEQ multiplex PCR, and TCRdb kept only the in-frame ones, dropping some. Among just under 20,000 clones listed, around four fifths were seen once. Study-wide results and limits: It was reported that newly diagnosed patients had less baseline TCR diversity than healthy donors.

As to time point: newly diagnosed, previously untreated cHL patient sample. Out of thawed PBMCs, magnetic negative selection purified CD4+ T cells. Comparators were PBMCs taken from newly diagnosed, untreated classical Hodgkin lymphoma. The specimen sequenced was CD4+ T cells from blood. This TCR came from a human donor with classical Hodgkin lymphoma.

In DNA form, the CDR3 reads TGTGCCAGCAACCGGGGCGCGGAGCAGCCCCAGCATTTT. Translating it yields CASNRGAEQPQHF. V usage is TRBV2 and J usage is TRBJ1-5; D may be TRBD1 (5 bases). The CDR3 sequence is 13 residues long. Looked up from germline, CDR1 is SNHLY and CDR2 is FYNNEI. Trimming shortened V by 7 bases and J by 7 bases, and 14 bases separated the two germline ends.